The rows below give T cell receptor beta chains drawn from one sample of a study of T cell clonotyping in hematopoietic cell transplantation. The data were produced by immunoSEQ multiplex PCR, yet TCRdb's version contains in-frame clones alone and is incomplete. The sample shows roughly 42,000 clones, 90% to 95% of them seen only once. The sample was peripheral blood mononuclear cells. The receptors originated from a woman between 50 and 59 years old in good health. Some clones in this sample may be carry-over from other donors' samples. Both conserved end residues are part of each CDR3. The D gene is left open where the match is weak.

V gene	J gene	D gene	CDR3 protein	CDR3 DNA
TRBV9	TRBJ2-5	.	CASSVGSVGNPPQETQYF	TGTGCCAGCAGCGTAGGCTCTGTGGGTAACCCTCCCCAAGAGACCCAGTACTTC
TRBV6-5	TRBJ1-6	.	CASTNGPSRSPLHF	TGTGCCAGCACCAACGGGCCCTCGAGATCACCCCTCCACTTT
TRBV4-1	TRBJ1-5	.	CASSPDPDGRNQPQHF	TGCGCCAGCAGCCCCGACCCCGACGGGCGCAATCAGCCCCAGCATTTT
TRBV5-4	TRBJ1-2	.	CASSFQADLNYGYTF	TGTGCCAGCAGCTTTCAAGCTGACCTTAACTATGGCTACACCTTC
TRBV19	TRBJ2-7	TRBD2	CASSSFGGGAFYEQYF	TGTGCCAGTAGTTCTTTCGGCGGGGGGGCGTTCTACGAGCAGTACTTC
TRBV2	TRBJ1-6	.	CASRPLRTAGSPLHF	TGTGCCAGCAGACCACTTCGGACAGCGGGTTCACCCCTCCACTTT
TRBV9	TRBJ1-6	.	CASSVRDGGGGSPLHF	TGTGCCAGCAGCGTAAGGGACGGGGGAGGTGGTTCACCCCTCCACTTT
TRBV28	TRBJ2-3	.	CASRPDSFTQYF	TGTGCCAGCCGCCCGGACAGCTTTACGCAGTATTTT
TRBV19	TRBJ2-6	.	CASSSQGPGANVLTF	TGTGCCAGTAGTAGTCAGGGCCCTGGGGCCAACGTCCTGACTTTC
TRBV29-1	TRBJ2-4	.	CSVGDGENIQYF	TGCAGCGTTGGGGACGGGGAAAACATTCAGTACTTC
TRBV28	TRBJ1-4	.	CASSSEGGKLFF	TGTGCCAGCAGTTCGGAAGGGGGAAAACTGTTTTTT
TRBV7-9	TRBJ2-7	TRBD1	CASSPRTGAAYEQYF	TGTGCCAGCAGCCCCCGGACAGGTGCCGCCTACGAGCAGTACTTC
TRBV30	TRBJ2-1	TRBD2	CAWAHGRGGNEQFF	TGTGCCTGGGCCCATGGGCGGGGGGGGAATGAGCAGTTCTTC
TRBV7-6	TRBJ2-7	.	CASSFTQLPYEQYF	TGTGCCAGCAGCTTCACACAGCTTCCCTACGAGCAGTACTTC